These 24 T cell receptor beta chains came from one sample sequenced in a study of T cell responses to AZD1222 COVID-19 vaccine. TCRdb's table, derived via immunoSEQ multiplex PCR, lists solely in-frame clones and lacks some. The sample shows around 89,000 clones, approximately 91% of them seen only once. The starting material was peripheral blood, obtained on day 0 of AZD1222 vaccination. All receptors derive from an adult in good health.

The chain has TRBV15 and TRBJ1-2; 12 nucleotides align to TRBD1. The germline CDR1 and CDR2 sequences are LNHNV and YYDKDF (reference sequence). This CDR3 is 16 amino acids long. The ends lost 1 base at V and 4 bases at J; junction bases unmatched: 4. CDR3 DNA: TGTGCCACCAGCAGAGGGGACAGGGGGCTCTCCTATGGCTACACCTTC. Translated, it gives CATSRGDRGLSYGYTF.

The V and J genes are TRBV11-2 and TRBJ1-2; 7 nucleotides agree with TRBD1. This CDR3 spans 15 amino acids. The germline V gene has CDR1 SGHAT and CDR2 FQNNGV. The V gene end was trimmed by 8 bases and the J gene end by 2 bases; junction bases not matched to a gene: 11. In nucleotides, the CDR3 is TGTGCCAGCGGAATGCAAACAGGGGCCAACTATGGCTACACCTTC. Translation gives CASGMQTGANYGYTF. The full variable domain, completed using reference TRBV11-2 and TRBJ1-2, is EAGVAQSPRYKIIEKRQSVAFWCNPISGHATLYWYQQILGQGPKLLIQFQNNGVVDDSQLPKDRFSAERLKGVDSTLKIQPAKLEDSAVYLCASGMQTGANYGYTFGSGTRLTVV.

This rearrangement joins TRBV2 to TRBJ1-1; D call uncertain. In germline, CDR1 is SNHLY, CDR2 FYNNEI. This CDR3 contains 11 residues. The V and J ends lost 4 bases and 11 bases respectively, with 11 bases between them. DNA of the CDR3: TGTGCCAGCAGTGCTGGTCGGCTTGCTTTCTTT. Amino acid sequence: CASSAGRLAFF.

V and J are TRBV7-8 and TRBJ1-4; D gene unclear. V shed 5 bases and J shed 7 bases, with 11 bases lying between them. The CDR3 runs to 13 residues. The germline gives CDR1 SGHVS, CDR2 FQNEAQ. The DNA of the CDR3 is TGTGCCAGCAGCCACCCCGGAGCTGAAAAACTGTTTTTT. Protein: CASSHPGAEKLFF.

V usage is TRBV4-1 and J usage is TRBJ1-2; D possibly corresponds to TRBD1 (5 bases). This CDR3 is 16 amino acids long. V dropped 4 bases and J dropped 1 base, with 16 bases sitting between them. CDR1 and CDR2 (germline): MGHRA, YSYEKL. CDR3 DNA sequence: TGCGCCAGCAGCCTCCACAAGGGACCCATTAACTATGGCTACACCTTC. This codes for CASSLHKGPINYGYTF.

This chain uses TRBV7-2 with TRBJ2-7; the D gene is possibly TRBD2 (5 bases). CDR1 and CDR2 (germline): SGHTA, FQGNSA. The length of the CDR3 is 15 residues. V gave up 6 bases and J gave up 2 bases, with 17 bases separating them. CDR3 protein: CASSSPGSGAYEQYF. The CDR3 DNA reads TGTGCCAGCAGTTCCCCGGGATCCGGCGCCTACGAGCAGTACTTC.

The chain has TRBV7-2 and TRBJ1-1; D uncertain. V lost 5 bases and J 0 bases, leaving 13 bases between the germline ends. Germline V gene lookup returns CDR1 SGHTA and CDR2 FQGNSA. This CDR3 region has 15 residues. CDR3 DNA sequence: TGTGCCAGCAGCCCATCGGGCCTTCTGAACACTGAAGCTTTCTTT. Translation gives CASSPSGLLNTEAFF. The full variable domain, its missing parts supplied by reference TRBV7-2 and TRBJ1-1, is GAGVSQSPSNKVTEKGKDVELRCDPISGHTALYWYRQSLGQGLEFLIYFQGNSAPDKSGLPSDRFSAERTGGSVSTLTIQRTQQEDSAVYLCASSPSGLLNTEAFFGQGTRLTVV.

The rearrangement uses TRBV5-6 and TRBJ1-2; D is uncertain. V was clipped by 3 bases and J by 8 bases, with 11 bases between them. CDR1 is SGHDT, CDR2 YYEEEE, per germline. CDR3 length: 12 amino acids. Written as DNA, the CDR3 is TGTGCCAGCAGCTCCTGGGAGGGAGGCTACACCTTC. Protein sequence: CASSSWEGGYTF.

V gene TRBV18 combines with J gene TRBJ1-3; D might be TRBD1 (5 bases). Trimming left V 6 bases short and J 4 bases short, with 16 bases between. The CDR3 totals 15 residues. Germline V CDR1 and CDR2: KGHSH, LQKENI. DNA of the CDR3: TGTGCCAGCTCCCCTTCTACGGGGGTCGGAAACACCATATATTTT. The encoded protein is CASSPSTGVGNTIYF. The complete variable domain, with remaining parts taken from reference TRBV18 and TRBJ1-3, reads NAGVMQNPRHLVRRRGQEARLRCSPMKGHSHVYWYRQLPEEGLKFMVYLQKENIIDESGMPKERFSAEFPKEGPSILRIQQVVRGDSAAYFCASSPSTGVGNTIYFGEGSWLTVV.

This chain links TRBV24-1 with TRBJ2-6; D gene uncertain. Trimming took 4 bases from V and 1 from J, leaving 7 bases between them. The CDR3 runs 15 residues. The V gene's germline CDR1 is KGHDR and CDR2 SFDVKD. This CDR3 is CATSDYNSGANVLTF. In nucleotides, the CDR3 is TGTGCCACCAGTGACTATAATTCTGGGGCCAACGTCCTGACTTTC.

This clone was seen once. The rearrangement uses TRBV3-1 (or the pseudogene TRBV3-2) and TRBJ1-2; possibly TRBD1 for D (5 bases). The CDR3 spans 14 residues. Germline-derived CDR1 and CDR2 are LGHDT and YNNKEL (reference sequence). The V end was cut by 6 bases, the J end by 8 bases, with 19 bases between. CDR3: CASRLTAGSGGYTF. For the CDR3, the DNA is TGTGCCAGCAGACTTACGGCAGGGTCCGGAGGCTACACCTTC.

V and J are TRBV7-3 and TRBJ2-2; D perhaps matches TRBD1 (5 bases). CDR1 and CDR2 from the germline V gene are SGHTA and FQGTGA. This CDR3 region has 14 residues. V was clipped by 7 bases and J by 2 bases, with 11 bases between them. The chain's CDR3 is CASKRQGNTGELFF. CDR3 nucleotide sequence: TGTGCCAGCAAGAGGCAGGGCAACACCGGGGAGCTGTTTTTT.

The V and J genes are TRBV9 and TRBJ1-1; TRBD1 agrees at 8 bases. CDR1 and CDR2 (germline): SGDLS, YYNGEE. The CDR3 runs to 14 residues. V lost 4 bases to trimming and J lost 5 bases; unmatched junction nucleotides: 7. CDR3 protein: CASSFTGGRTEAFF. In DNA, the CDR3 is TGTGCCAGCAGCTTTACAGGGGGGAGGACTGAAGCTTTCTTT.

The CDR3 protein is CASRSHRVPRGGYTF. CDR3 sequence (DNA): TGTGCCAGCAGAAGTCACAGGGTCCCCCGCGGTGGCTACACCTTC. The chain combines TRBV6-5 with TRBJ1-2, with a weak D call TRBD1 (6 bases). Germline assignment: CDR1 MNHEY and CDR2 SVGAGI. Trimming removed 6 bases from V and 7 bases from J, with 21 bases in between. The CDR3 totals 15 residues.

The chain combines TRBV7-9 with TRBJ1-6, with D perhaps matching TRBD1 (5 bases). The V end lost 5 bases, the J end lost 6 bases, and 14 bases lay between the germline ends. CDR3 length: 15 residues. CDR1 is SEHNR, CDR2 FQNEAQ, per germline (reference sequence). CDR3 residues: CASSPGGSGNSPLHF. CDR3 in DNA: TGTGCCAGCAGCCCCGGGGGGTCGGGTAATTCACCCCTCCACTTT. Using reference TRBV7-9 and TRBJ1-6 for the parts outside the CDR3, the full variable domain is DTGVSQNPRHKITKRGQNVTFRCDPISEHNRLYWYRQTLGQGPEFLTYFQNEAQLEKSRLLSDRFSAERPKGSFSTLEIQRTEQGDSAMYLCASSPGGSGNSPLHFGNGTRLTVT.

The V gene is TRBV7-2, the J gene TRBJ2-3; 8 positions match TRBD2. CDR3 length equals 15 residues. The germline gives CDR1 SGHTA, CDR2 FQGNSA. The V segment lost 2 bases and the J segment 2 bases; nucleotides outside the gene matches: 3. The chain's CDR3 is CASSLPTSDTDTQYF. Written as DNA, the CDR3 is TGTGCCAGCAGCTTACCGACTAGCGACACAGATACGCAGTATTTT.

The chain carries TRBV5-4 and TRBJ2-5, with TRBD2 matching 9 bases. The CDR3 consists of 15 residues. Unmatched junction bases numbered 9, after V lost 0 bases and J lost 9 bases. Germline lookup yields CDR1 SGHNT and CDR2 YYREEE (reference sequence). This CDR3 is CASSLGLADERSQYF. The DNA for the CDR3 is TGTGCCAGCAGCTTGGGACTAGCGGACGAGAGGTCCCAGTACTTC.

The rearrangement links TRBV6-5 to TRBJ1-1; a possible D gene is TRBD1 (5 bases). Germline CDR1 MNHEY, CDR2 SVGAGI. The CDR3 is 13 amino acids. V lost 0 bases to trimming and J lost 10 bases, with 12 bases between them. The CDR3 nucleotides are TGTGCCAGCAGTTACTCGCAGGGACCGAGAGCTTTCTTT. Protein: CASSYSQGPRAFF.

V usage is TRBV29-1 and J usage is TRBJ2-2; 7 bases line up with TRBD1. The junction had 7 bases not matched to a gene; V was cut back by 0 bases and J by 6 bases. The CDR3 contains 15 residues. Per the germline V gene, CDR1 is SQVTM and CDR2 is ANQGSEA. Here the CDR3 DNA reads TGCAGCGTTGAAGAGACGGACAGGAGTCCCGGGGAGCTGTTTTTT. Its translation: CSVEETDRSPGELFF.

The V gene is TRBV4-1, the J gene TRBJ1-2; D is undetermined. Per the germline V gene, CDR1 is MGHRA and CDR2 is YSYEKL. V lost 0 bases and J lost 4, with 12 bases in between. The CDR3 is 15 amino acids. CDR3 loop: CASSQERADIYGYTF. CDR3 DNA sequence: TGCGCCAGCAGCCAAGAACGGGCGGATATCTATGGCTACACCTTC.

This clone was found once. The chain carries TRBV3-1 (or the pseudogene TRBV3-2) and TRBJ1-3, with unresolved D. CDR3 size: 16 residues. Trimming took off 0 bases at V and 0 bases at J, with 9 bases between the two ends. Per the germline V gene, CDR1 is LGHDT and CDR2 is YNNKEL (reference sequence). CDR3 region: CASSQDRAHSGNTIYF. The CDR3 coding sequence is TGTGCCAGCAGCCAAGACCGGGCCCACTCTGGAAACACCATATATTTT.

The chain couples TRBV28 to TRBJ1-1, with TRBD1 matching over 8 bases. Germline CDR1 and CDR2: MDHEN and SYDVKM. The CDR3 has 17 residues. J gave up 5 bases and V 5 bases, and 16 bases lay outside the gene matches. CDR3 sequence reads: CASSPPGRRQGRTEAFF. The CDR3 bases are TGTGCCAGCAGTCCCCCCGGACGCAGACAGGGGAGGACTGAAGCTTTCTTT. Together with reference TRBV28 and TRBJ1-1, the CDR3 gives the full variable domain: DVKVTQSSRYLVKRTGEKVFLECVQDMDHENMFWYRQDPGLGLRLIYFSYDVKMKEKGDIPEGYSVSREKKERFSLILESASTNQTSMYLCASSPPGRRQGRTEAFFGQGTRLTVV.

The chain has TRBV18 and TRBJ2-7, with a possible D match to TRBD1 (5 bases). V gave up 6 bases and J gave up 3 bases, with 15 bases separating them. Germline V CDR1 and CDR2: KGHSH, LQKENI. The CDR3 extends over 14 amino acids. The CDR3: CASSPLDSHYEQYF. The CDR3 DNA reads TGTGCCAGCTCTCCCCTTGACAGTCACTACGAGCAGTACTTC. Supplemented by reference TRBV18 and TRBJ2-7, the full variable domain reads NAGVMQNPRHLVRRRGQEARLRCSPMKGHSHVYWYRQLPEEGLKFMVYLQKENIIDESGMPKERFSAEFPKEGPSILRIQQVVRGDSAAYFCASSPLDSHYEQYFGPGTRLTVT.

CDR3 sequence (DNA): TGTGCCAGCAGCCTAAGCGGGGGAGAGACCCAGTACTTC. Translated, it gives CASSLSGGETQYF. The chain is built from TRBV7-2 and TRBJ2-5; 8 bases are shared with TRBD2. Germline V CDR1 and CDR2: SGHTA, FQGNSA. This CDR3 is 13 amino acids long. With V trimmed by 5 bases and J by 4 bases, 3 bases remained unmatched. Together with reference TRBV7-2 and TRBJ2-5, the CDR3 gives the full variable domain: GAGVSQSPSNKVTEKGKDVELRCDPISGHTALYWYRQSLGQGLEFLIYFQGNSAPDKSGLPSDRFSAERTGGSVSTLTIQRTQQEDSAVYLCASSLSGGETQYFGPGTRLLVL.